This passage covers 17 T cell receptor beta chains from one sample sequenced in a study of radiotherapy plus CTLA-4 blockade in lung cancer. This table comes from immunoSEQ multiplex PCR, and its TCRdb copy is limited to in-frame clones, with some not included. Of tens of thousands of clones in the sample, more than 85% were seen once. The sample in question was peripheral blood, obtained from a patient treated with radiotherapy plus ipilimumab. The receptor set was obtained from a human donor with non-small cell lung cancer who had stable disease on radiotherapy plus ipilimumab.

Here the CDR3 DNA reads TGTGCCAGCAGCTTCATGGGAGGGGGATACACTGAAGCTTTCTTT. This codes for CASSFMGGGYTEAFF. The gene calls are TRBV11-2 and TRBJ1-1; D is possibly TRBD1 (6 bases). The germline V gene has CDR1 SGHAT and CDR2 FQNNGV. V lost 3 bases and J lost 3, with 14 bases in between. The length of the CDR3 is 15 residues.

The CDR3 nucleotides read TGTGCCAGCAGCCCAATAGGCTCCAAAAACATTCAGTACTTC. Amino acids: CASSPIGSKNIQYF. This chain connects TRBV27 to TRBJ2-4, with no clear D. From germline, CDR1 is MNHEY and CDR2 SMNVEV (reference sequence). The CDR3 has 14 amino acids. V lost 6 bases, J lost 2 bases, and 11 bases lay in between.

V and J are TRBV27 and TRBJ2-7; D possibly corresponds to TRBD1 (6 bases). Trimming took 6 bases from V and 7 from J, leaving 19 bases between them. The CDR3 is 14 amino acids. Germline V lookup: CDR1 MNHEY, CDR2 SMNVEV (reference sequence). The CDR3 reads CASRRQAIWGEQYF. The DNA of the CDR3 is TGTGCCAGCAGACGACAGGCTATTTGGGGGGAGCAGTACTTC.

The CDR3 nucleotides are TGCGCCAGCAGCTTGGACTTGCGGGGACCAGATACGCAGTATTTT. Translation: CASSLDLRGPDTQYF. The chain couples TRBV5-1 to TRBJ2-3; possibly TRBD2 for D (6 bases). CDR1 and CDR2 from the germline V gene are SGHRS and YFSETQ. V was pared by 0 bases and J by 4 bases, with 12 bases between. There are 15 residues in the CDR3. Full variable domain (remainder filled in from reference TRBV5-1 and TRBJ2-3): KAGVTQTPRYLIKTRGQQVTLSCSPISGHRSVSWYQQTPGQGLQFLFEYFSETQRNKGNFPGRFSGRQFSNSRSEMNVSTLELGDSALYLCASSLDLRGPDTQYFGPGTRLTVL.

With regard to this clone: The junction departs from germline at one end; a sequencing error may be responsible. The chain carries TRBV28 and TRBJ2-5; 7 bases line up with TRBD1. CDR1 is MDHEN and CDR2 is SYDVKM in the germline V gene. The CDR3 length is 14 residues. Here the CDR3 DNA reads TGTGCCAGCAGTCCCCTCGGACAGGTAGAGGCCCAGTACTTC. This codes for CASSPLGQVEAQYF. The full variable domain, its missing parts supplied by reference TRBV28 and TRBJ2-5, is DVKVTQSSRYLVKRTGEKVFLECVQDMDHENMFWYRQDPGLGLRLIYFSYDVKMKEKGDIPEGYSVSREKKERFSLILESASTNQTSMYLCASSPLGQVEAQYFGPGTRLLVL.

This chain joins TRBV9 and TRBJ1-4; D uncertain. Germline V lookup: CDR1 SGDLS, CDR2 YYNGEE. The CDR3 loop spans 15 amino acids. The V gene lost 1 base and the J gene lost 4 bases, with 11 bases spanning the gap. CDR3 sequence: CASSVSTSYNEKLFF. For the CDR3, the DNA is TGTGCCAGCAGCGTATCAACGAGTTATAATGAAAAACTGTTTTTT.

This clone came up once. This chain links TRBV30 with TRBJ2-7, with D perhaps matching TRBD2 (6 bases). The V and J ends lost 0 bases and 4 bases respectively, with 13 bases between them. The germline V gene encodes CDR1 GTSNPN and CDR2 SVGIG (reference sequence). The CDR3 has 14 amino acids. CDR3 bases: TGTGCCTGGAGTGTAAAGGCTGGGGGGTACGAGCAGTACTTC. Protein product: CAWSVKAGGYEQYF.

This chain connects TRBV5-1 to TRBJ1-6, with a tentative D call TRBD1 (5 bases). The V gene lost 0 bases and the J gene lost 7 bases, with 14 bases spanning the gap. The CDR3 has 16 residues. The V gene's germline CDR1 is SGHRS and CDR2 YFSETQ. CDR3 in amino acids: CASSLGGRTENSPLHF. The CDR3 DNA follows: TGCGCCAGCAGCTTGGGGGGCCGGACGGAGAATTCACCCCTCCACTTT.

CDR3 bases: TGTGCCAGCAGCGCGCAGGGGGGGACTGAAGCTTTCTTT. Translated: CASSAQGGTEAFF. The genes are TRBV9 and TRBJ1-1, with 7 bases that match TRBD1. Unmatched junction bases numbered 4, after V lost 3 bases and J lost 5 bases. The CDR3 runs 13 residues. Germline V gene lookup returns CDR1 SGDLS and CDR2 YYNGEE.

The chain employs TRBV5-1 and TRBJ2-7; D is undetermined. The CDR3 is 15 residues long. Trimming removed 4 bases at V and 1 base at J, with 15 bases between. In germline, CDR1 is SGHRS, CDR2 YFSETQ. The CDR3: CASSRTAEASYEQYF. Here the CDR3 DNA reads TGCGCCAGCAGCCGGACGGCCGAAGCTTCCTACGAGCAGTACTTC.

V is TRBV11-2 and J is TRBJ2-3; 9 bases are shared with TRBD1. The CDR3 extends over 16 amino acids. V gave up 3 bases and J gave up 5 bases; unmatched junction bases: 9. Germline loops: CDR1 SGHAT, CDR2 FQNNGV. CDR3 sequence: CASSFRTGEGGDTQYF. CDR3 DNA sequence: TGTGCCAGCAGCTTCCGGACAGGGGAAGGCGGAGATACGCAGTATTTT.

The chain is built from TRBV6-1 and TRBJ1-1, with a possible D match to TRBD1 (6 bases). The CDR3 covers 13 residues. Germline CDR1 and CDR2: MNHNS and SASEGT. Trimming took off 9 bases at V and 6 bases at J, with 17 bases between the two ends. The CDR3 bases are TGTGCCAGTAGGGGGGGCACGAGCGCTGAAGCTTTCTTT. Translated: CASRGGTSAEAFF.

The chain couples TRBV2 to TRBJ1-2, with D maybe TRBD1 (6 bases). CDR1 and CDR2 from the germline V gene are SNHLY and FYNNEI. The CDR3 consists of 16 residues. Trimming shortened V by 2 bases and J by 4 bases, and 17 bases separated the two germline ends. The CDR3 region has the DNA TGTGCCAGCAGTGAAACCGATGGACAGTTTCTCTATGGCTACACCTTC. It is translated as CASSETDGQFLYGYTF.

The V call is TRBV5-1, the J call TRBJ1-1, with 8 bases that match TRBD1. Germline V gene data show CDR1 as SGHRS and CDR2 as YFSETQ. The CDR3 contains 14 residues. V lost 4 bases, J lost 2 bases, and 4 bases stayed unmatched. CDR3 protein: CASSPTGVNTEAFF. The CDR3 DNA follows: TGCGCCAGCAGCCCGACAGGGGTAAACACTGAAGCTTTCTTT.

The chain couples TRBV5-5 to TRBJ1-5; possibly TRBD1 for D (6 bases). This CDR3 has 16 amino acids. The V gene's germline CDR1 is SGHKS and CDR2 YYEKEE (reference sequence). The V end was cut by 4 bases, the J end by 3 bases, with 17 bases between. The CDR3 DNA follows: TGTGCCAGCAGCCTGATTCCGGGGGGCGCCAATCAGCCCCAGCATTTT. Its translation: CASSLIPGGANQPQHF.

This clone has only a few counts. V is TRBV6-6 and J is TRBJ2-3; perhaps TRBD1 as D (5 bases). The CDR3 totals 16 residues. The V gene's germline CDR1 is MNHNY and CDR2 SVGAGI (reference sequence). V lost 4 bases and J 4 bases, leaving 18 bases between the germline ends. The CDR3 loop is CASSSYSGNRADTQYF. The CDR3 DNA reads TGTGCCAGCAGTTCATATTCAGGGAATAGGGCAGATACGCAGTATTTT.

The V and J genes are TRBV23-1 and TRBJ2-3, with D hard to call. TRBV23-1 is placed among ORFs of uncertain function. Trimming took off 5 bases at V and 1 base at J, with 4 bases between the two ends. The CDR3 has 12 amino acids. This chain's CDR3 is CASSVCTDTQYF. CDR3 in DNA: TGCGCCAGCAGTGTCTGCACAGATACGCAGTATTTT.